This TCR beta chain was obtained from a study of T-cell memory formation after mild COVID-19. A single record per CDR3 protein comes from TCRdb applying MiXCR to the 5' RACE reads. Of some 440,000 distinct CDR3 sequences in the sample, about 23% are singletons; the top ten hold around 12%. The germline gives CDR1 SGHRS, CDR2 YFSETQ. This CDR3 is built from 14 residues. Deletions cut 0 bases from V and 3 bases from J, with 9 bases between. Sequencing used PBMCs or a T cell subset sorted from them (not recorded which). The chain combines TRBV5-1 with TRBJ1-1; D is undetermined. The sequence derives from an adult woman who had mild COVID-19 (a few samples of this study predate the infection). Cell type and time point are not known. The CDR3, as DNA: TGCGCCAGCAGCTTGGTGGCAGGCGACACTGAAGCTTTCTTT. Amino acids: CASSLVAGDTEAFF.